This record covers a single T cell receptor beta chain. Its antigen is not known. The data originate from a study of blood T cells in healthy people across ages. The study, taken as a whole, reports: Measured against age, TCR beta diversity per million T cells decreased in a roughly linear manner.

Isolation recovered at least 6.5 million PBMCs from every sample. A second about 6 to 11 cycle PCR used barcoded and J-beta primers. A 12-random-nucleotide template-switch adaptor tagged each cDNA molecule. TCRdb independently ran MiXCR on the 5' RACE reads; one entry per CDR3 protein. The repertoire holds around 670,000 distinct CDR3 sequences, approximately 30% seen once, with approximately 15% in the top ten. Germline CDR1 reads SGHVS; CDR2 reads FNYEAQ. Trimming pared 1 base from V and 1 base from J, leaving 16 bases between. The CDR3 has 17 residues. The sequenced material came from blood. The chain employs TRBV7-6 and TRBJ1-2; weak D call: TRBD1 (5 bases). This TCR derives from a woman of 80 years or more in good health. CDR3 coding DNA: TGTGCCAGCAGCTTAGAACTTGACGGGGGTGGTAACTATGGCTACACCTTC. Translated, it gives CASSLELDGGGNYGYTF.